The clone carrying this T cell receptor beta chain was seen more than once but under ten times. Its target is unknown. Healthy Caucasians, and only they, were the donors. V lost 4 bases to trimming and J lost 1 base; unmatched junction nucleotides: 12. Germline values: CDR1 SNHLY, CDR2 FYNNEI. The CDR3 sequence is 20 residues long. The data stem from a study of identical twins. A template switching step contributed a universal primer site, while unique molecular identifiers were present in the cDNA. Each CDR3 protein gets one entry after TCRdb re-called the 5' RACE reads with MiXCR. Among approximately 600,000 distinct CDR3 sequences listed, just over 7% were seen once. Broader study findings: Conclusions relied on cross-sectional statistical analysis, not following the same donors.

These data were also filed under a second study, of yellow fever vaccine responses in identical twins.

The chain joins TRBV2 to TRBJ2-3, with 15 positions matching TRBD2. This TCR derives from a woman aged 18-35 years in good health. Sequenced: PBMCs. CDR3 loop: CASSAPLGLAGGIGTDTQYF. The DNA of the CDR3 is TGTGCCAGCAGTGCCCCATTGGGACTAGCGGGGGGAATCGGCACAGATACGCAGTATTTT.